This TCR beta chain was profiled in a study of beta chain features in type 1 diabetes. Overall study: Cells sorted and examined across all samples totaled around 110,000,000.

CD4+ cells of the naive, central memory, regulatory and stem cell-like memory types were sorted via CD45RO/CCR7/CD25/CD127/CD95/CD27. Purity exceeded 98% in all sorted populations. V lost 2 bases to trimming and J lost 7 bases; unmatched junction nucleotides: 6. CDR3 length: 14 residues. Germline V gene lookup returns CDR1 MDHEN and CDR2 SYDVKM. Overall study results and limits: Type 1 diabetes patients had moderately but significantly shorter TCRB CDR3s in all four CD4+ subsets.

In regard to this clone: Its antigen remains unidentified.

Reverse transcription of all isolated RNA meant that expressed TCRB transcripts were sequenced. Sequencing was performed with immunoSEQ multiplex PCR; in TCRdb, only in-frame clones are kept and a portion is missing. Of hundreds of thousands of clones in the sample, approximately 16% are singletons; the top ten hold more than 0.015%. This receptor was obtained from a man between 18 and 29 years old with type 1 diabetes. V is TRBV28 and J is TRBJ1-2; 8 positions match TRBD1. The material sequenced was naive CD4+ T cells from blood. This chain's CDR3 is CASSLPATGGGYTF. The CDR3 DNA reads TGTGCCAGCAGTTTACCCGCTACAGGGGGTGGCTACACCTTC.